Shown below are 5 T cell receptor beta chains from a single sample sequenced in a study of cytomegalovirus exposure and HLA in healthy donors. Primers: 60 Vbeta forward and 13 Jbeta reverse. Sequencing was performed with immunoSEQ multiplex PCR; in TCRdb, only in-frame clones are kept and a portion is missing. Of 85,000 to 130,000 clones in the sample, around a tenth were seen once. The sample comprised PBMCs. These receptors were obtained from a man aged 40-49 years in good health and CMV-seropositive.

On this clone itself: Additional DNA sequences in this sample encode the identical CDR3. This chain uses TRBV4-2 with TRBJ2-7; TRBD2 aligns across 15 bases. Germline V gives CDR1 LGHNA, CDR2 YNFKEQ. This CDR3 spans 15 amino acids. The V gene end was trimmed by 3 bases and the J gene end by 4 bases; junction bases not matched to a gene: 1. Written as DNA, the CDR3 is TGTGCCAGCAGCCAGGGACTAGCGGGAGGTTACGAGCAGTACTTC. Its protein product is CASSQGLAGGYEQYF.

This chain uses TRBV12-1 with TRBJ2-5; the table's D call TRBD2 went unverified against the DNA. TRBV12-1 is described as a pseudogene. The CDR3 totals 17 residues. Written as DNA, the CDR3 is TGTGCCAGCAGCCCGAGGCCCCACCAATACCCCAAAGAGACCCAGTACTTC. It is translated as CASSPRPHQYPKETQYF.

This clone was counted between two and nine times. The DNA for the CDR3 is TGTGCCAGCAGCCTTGACAGGGGACAAATTCAAGAGACCCAGTACTTC. Its translation is CASSLDRGQIQETQYF. V and J are TRBV14 and TRBJ2-5; 8 bases match TRBD1. This CDR3 has 16 residues. V trimming: 4 bases; J trimming: 2 bases; junction bases outside the gene matches: 9. Germline V gene sequence: CDR1 SGHDN, CDR2 FVKESK. The full variable domain, completed using reference TRBV14 and TRBJ2-5, is EAGVTQFPSHSVIEKGQTVTLRCDPISGHDNLYWYRRVMGKEIKFLLHFVKESKQDESGMPNNRFLAERTGGTYSTLKVQPAELEDSGVYFCASSLDRGQIQETQYFGPGTRLLVL.

The chain combines TRBV27 with TRBJ2-7; perhaps TRBD1 as D (6 bases). This CDR3 spans 15 amino acids. Looked up from germline, CDR1 is MNHEY and CDR2 is SMNVEV (reference sequence). Trimming removed 6 bases at V and 0 bases at J, with 15 bases between. CDR3: CASRLRTESSYEQYF. DNA of the CDR3: TGTGCCAGCAGACTAAGGACAGAGAGCTCCTACGAGCAGTACTTC.

This chain uses TRBV10-3 with TRBJ1-5; no firm D call. The germline CDR1 and CDR2 sequences are ENHRY and SYGVKD. V was clipped by 3 bases and J by 2 bases, with 11 bases between them. The CDR3 spans 15 residues. CDR3 in DNA: TGTGCCATCAGTGATGGGAGGTTCGGCAATCAGCCCCAGCATTTT. Translating gives CAISDGRFGNQPQHF.